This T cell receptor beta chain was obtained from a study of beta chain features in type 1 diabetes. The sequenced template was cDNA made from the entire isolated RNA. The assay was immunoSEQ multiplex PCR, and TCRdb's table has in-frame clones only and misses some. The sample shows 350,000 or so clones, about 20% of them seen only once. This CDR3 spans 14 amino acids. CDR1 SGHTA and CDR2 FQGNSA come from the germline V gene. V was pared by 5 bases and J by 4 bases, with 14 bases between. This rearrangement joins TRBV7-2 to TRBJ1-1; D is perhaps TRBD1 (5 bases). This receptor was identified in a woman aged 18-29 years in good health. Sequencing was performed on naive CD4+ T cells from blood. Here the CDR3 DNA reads TGTGCCAGCAGCCTAAATCGCGGGGGCACTGAAGCTTTCTTT. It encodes CASSLNRGGTEAFF.